Shown below are 19 T cell receptor beta chains from a single sample sequenced in a study of siplizumab effects on memory and regulatory T cells. An approximately 6-day coculture at 37°C was performed with the mixed lymphocyte reaction cells. No cognate antigen is known for these TCRs. Clones were read by immunoSEQ multiplex PCR, and TCRdb kept only the in-frame ones, dropping some. This table has about 4,500 clones, about 48% appearing once. Sequenced: CFSE-low (dividing) CD4+ T cells sorted from an allogeneic mixed lymphocyte reaction. The receptors originated from a human donor in good health; the cells came from an allogeneic mixed lymphocyte reaction. Some clones in this sample may be carry-over from other donors' samples.

V and J are TRBV2 and TRBJ2-3, with D possibly TRBD2 on 6 matching bases. The CDR3 extends over 14 amino acids. Trimming took 8 bases from V and 4 from J, leaving 16 bases between them. Germline lookup yields CDR1 SNHLY and CDR2 FYNNEI. CDR3 sequence: CASSLRLVADTQYF. The CDR3 region has the DNA TGTGCCAGCTCTTTGAGACTAGTTGCAGATACGCAGTATTTT. The entire variable domain, with the rest obtained from reference TRBV2 and TRBJ2-3, is as follows: EPEVTQTPSHQVTQMGQEVILRCVPISNHLYFYWYRQILGQKVEFLVSFYNNEISEKSEIFDDQFSVERPDGSNFTLKIRSTKLEDSAMYFCASSLRLVADTQYFGPGTRLTVL.

The V and J genes are TRBV6-5 and TRBJ2-1; 13 bases line up with TRBD2. CDR1 and CDR2 from the germline V gene are MNHEY and SVGAGI. The CDR3 is 15 amino acids. The junction had 8 bases not matched to a gene; V was cut back by 5 bases and J by 10 bases. This chain's CDR3 is CASSTGLAGAGEQFF. The CDR3 coding sequence is TGTGCCAGCAGTACCGGACTAGCGGGAGCCGGGGAGCAGTTCTTC.

The count of this clone is one. The chain carries TRBV5-1 and TRBJ2-2; D gene uncertain. The CDR3 length is 14 residues. The V gene lost 0 bases and the J gene lost 9 bases, with 12 bases spanning the gap. The germline V gene has CDR1 SGHRS and CDR2 YFSETQ. The DNA of the CDR3 is TGCGCCAGCAGCTTGGCCGTTGGGCTTCGGGAGCTGTTTTTT. It encodes CASSLAVGLRELFF.

This chain connects TRBV6-5 to TRBJ2-2, with TRBD1 matching over 10 bases. V gave up 2 bases and J gave up 2 bases; unmatched junction bases: 2. From germline, CDR1 is MNHEY and CDR2 SVGAGI. This CDR3 has 16 residues. The DNA for the CDR3 is TGTGCCAGCAGTTACGGACAGGGGGTAAACACCGGGGAGCTGTTTTTT. The encoded protein is CASSYGQGVNTGELFF.

Turning to this clone: A junction end diverges from the germline sequence, so it may reflect a read error. V gene TRBV7-7 combines with J gene TRBJ2-1, with TRBD2 matching over 8 bases. CDR1 SSHAT and CDR2 FNYEAQ come from the germline V gene (reference sequence). CDR3 length equals 16 residues. The DNA of the CDR3 is TGTGCTAGCAGCCAACGACTAGCGAGCTCCTACAATGAGCAGTTCTTC. Residues: CASSQRLASSYNEQFF.

The V gene is TRBV12-5, the J gene TRBJ2-1; the D gene is possibly TRBD1 (6 bases). This CDR3 spans 16 amino acids. V lost 1 base and J 0 bases, leaving 10 bases between the germline ends. Germline V CDR1 and CDR2: LGHNT, FRNRAP. The CDR3 DNA sequence: TGTGCTAGTGGTTTGGGGGGACAAAGCTCCTACAATGAGCAGTTCTTC. The encoded protein is CASGLGGQSSYNEQFF.

The chain combines TRBV19 with TRBJ1-5; D remains unclear. The V gene's germline CDR1 is LNHDA and CDR2 SQIVND (reference sequence). This CDR3 contains 14 residues. V was cut by 3 bases and J by 4 bases, with 10 bases left in between. CDR3 nucleotides: TGTGCCAGTAGTATTGGGAGGAGGAATCAGCCCCAGCATTTT. It translates to CASSIGRRNQPQHF.

This clone was observed a handful of times. The V gene is TRBV6-5, the J gene TRBJ2-1; the match to TRBD2 covers 7 bases. The CDR3 extends over 14 amino acids. V gave up 6 bases and J gave up 4 bases; unmatched junction bases: 6. Germline V lookup: CDR1 MNHEY, CDR2 SVGAGI. Written as DNA, the CDR3 is TGTGCCAGCAGCAGACTAGCATCGTACAATGAGCAGTTCTTC. Translated: CASSRLASYNEQFF.

The gene calls are TRBV15 and TRBJ1-5; possible D gene TRBD1, 6 bases. The J call could be wrong; TRBJ2-3 is a better fit for the DNA end. Germline V gives CDR1 LNHNV, CDR2 YYDKDF (reference sequence). CDR3 length: 16 amino acids. In nucleotides, the CDR3 is TGTGCCACCAGCCGTTCGACAGGCTCCCCGGGGCAGCCCCAGTATTTT. Residues: CATSRSTGSPGQPQYF.

The chain combines TRBV5-1 with TRBJ2-7; TRBD1 aligns across 10 bases. Germline V gene sequence: CDR1 SGHRS, CDR2 YFSETQ. This CDR3 has 15 amino acids. V was clipped by 4 bases and J by 3 bases; unmatched bases: 7. CDR3 nucleotides: TGCGCCAGCAGCCCCGGACAGGGGGTATTCTACGAGCAGTACTTC. Translated, it gives CASSPGQGVFYEQYF. The full variable domain, with the rest looked up from reference TRBV5-1 and TRBJ2-7, is KAGVTQTPRYLIKTRGQQVTLSCSPISGHRSVSWYQQTPGQGLQFLFEYFSETQRNKGNFPGRFSGRQFSNSRSEMNVSTLELGDSALYLCASSPGQGVFYEQYFGPGTRLTVT.

This chain uses TRBV7-2 with TRBJ2-2; D is unclear. Germline assignment: CDR1 SGHTA and CDR2 FQGNSA. The CDR3 runs to 15 residues. V was trimmed by 6 bases and J by 0 bases, leaving 11 bases between them. As DNA, the CDR3 is TGTGCCAGCAGAAAAGACCCTTCGAACACCGGGGAGCTGTTTTTT. Protein: CASRKDPSNTGELFF.

The chain carries TRBV7-2 and TRBJ2-1; perhaps TRBD2 as D (6 bases). CDR1 is SGHTA and CDR2 is FQGNSA in the germline V gene. V lost 5 bases to trimming and J lost 9 bases, with 20 bases between them. This CDR3 is 15 amino acids long. The CDR3 DNA follows: TGTGCCAGCAGCCCCCCCGGACTACAAACGGGTGAGCAGTTCTTC. This gives the protein CASSPPGLQTGEQFF.

The rearrangement uses TRBV18 and TRBJ1-1, with 11 bases identical to TRBD1. Germline CDR1 KGHSH, CDR2 LQKENI. This CDR3 spans 13 amino acids. V was clipped by 4 bases and J by 5 bases; unmatched bases: 0. As DNA, the CDR3 is TGTGCCAGCTCACGGGACAGGGGGACTGAAGCTTTCTTT. Encoded protein: CASSRDRGTEAFF.

This clone turned up a few times. This chain joins TRBV6-1 and TRBJ2-7; D could derive from TRBD1 or TRBD2 (6 bases each). The CDR3 length is 14 residues. Germline CDR1 reads MNHNS; CDR2 reads SASEGT. The V gene lost 3 bases and the J gene lost 3 bases, with 12 bases spanning the gap. The CDR3 DNA reads TGTGCCAGCAGTGATCTGGGGGGCTTCTACGAGCAGTACTTC. Translation: CASSDLGGFYEQYF.

The CDR3 nucleotides read TGTGCCAGCAGTCTACTAGCGGGGAGAGGAGGTACGCAGTATTTT. This translates into CASSLLAGRGGTQYF. This sequence joins TRBV27 and TRBJ2-3; 10 bases align to TRBD2. The germline V gene has CDR1 MNHEY and CDR2 SMNVEV (reference sequence). V lost 5 bases and J lost 8; bases outside the gene matches: 10. The CDR3 runs 15 residues.

This clone came up once. The chain employs TRBV7-2 and TRBJ2-4; D ambiguous. The CDR3 has 14 amino acids. Germline values: CDR1 SGHTA, CDR2 FQGNSA. V lost 4 bases to trimming and J lost 0 bases, with 7 bases between them. Here the CDR3 DNA reads TGTGCCAGCAGCTCCAGAGTAGCCAAAAACATTCAGTACTTC. It is translated as CASSSRVAKNIQYF.

The V call is TRBV18, the J call TRBJ1-3; 9 bases align to TRBD1. Germline CDR1 and CDR2: KGHSH and LQKENI. Trimming at V came to 1 base and at J to 1 base, leaving 5 bases not matched to a gene. The CDR3 loop spans 17 amino acids. CDR3 sequence (DNA): TGTGCCAGCTCACCACAACAGGGGGCGGTATCTGGAAACACCATATATTTT. Translated: CASSPQQGAVSGNTIYF.

This clone turned up a few times. The rearrangement joins TRBV11-2 to TRBJ2-3; D tentatively reads TRBD1 or TRBD2 (5 bases each). The CDR3 length is 15 residues. The germline CDR1 and CDR2 sequences are SGHAT and FQNNGV. V was cut by 5 bases and J by 1 base, with 13 bases left in between. In nucleotides, the CDR3 is TGTGCCAGCAGCCCAAGGGACCTCGGCACAGATACGCAGTATTTT. Its protein is CASSPRDLGTDTQYF.

The chain recombines TRBV14 with TRBJ2-7; 14 nucleotides agree with TRBD2. TRBJ2-1 explains the end of the DNA better; the J call may be wrong. CDR1 and CDR2 (germline): SGHDN, FVKESK. The CDR3 runs to 16 residues. CDR3 bases: TGTGCCAGCAGCCCAGAGAGGACTAGCGGGGGGACTACGCAGTTCTTC. Translating it yields CASSPERTSGGTTQFF.